This T cell receptor (beta chain) derives from a study of blood T cell dynamics during melanoma immunotherapy (dated by TCRdb to between 2020 and 2021). In the study overall: All patients had metastatic melanoma and were given first-line pembrolizumab or nivolumab plus ipilimumab as standard of care in the United Kingdom. Peripheral T cell receptor repertoires of metastatic melanoma patients were profiled before and after one cycle of checkpoint inhibitor therapy to find early correlates of response. The training cohort was made up of consecutive patients, while a further independent group of patients from the same centre was pooled to form an external validation set. General findings and caveats noted by the study authors: The study was unable to establish whether the T cell clones driving the repertoire changes were melanoma-specific or instead reflected general immune activation. The relatively small sample size was acknowledged as something that could potentially limit how far the results can be generalized. Patients who later achieved disease control showed a bifurcated PBMC repertoire reorganization at W3, with increased clonality or increased diversity, unlike progressors.

The germline ends are 15 bases apart after V is trimmed by 0 bases and J by 3 bases. The CDR3, cysteine through phenylalanine, is 16 amino acids long. The retained sequence is limited to the CDR3, 48 bases, with the frame set at the first base. The germline V gene sets CDR1 to SGDLS and CDR2 to YYNGEE. Every bulk PBMC sample had a fixed 350 ng of DNA loaded. TCR beta CDR3 sequences were amplified from genomic DNA using the immunoSEQ TCRb Assay kit according to manufacturer instructions. The KAPA Library Quantification Kit for Illumina platforms was used to quantify the pooled libraries by qPCR. Sequencing of the pooled libraries was done on an Illumina NextSeq 500, with clustering at about 0.6-1.1 pM. Per the original workflow: Analysis of the TCR data relied on immunoSEQ ANALYZER and the R LymphoSeq package. A rearrangement efficiency score was calculated as productive divided by the sum of productive and non-productive CDR3 sequences. Clonality was measured with the Gini coefficient and diversity with the Renyi index at alpha=1, compared pairwise between timepoints within each patient. Clonal relatedness, based on an edit distance of 3, and repertoire similarity, based on the Bhattacharyya coefficient, were both computed in LymphoSeq. To classify response, a linear discriminant analysis based on week-3 changes in clonality and diversity was built with the R MASS and caret packages. TCRdb provides this immuneACCESS table in a form limited to in-frame rearrangements. Some clones are lacking; in checked studies, under half of them reflect an unresolved V gene, and why the rest are absent is not known. The V and J calls and clone size come from that table; D and trimming were worked out from the DNA. For this sample the table gives several thousand clones, of which 80% to 90% were detected only once. The leading ten clones occupy 25% to 35% of the sample.

This clone has only a few counts. This receptor's antigen is unknown. No clone much larger than this one lies a single base away; base qualities are absent. Read against the paper, the sample's time point label means: week 3, after first cycle of checkpoint inhibitor. Blood samples were collected before treatment (T0) and at week 3 (W3), after the first cycle of checkpoint blockade. Except for a couple of patients with rapid clinical progression, response was assessed 12 weeks after the first infusion by RECIST 1.1; disease control meant complete response, partial response or stable disease. Any patient who had received prior systemic cancer treatment, was on concomitant immunosuppressant therapy or had synchronous other active malignancies was excluded. To track both circulating cells and T cell turnover, TCR beta was sequenced from bulk PBMC as well as from plasma cell-free DNA. PBMC were isolated from blood with Lymphoprep and SepMate tubes, followed by red cell lysis. QIAamp DNA Blood Mini kits were used to extract DNA from PBMC and sorted T cell subsets.

The sequence was collected from a human donor with melanoma. Some clones in this sample may be carry-over from other donors' samples. This chain is built from TRBV9 and TRBJ1-2; no D gene call is confident. The sample in question was blood, obtained from a patient treated with checkpoint blockade. The DNA reads as follows: TGTGCCAGCAGCGTAGCTTCTTCGGGTTTCGACTATGGCTACACCTTC. This codes for CASSVASSGFDYGYTF.